This T cell receptor (beta chain) appears in the sequencing data of a study of blood T cell repertoires in COVID-19. V lost 2 bases and J 6 bases, leaving 14 bases between the germline ends. Germline assignment: CDR1 KGHSH and CDR2 LQKENI. This CDR3 has 14 residues. Libraries were prepared by immunoSEQ multiplex PCR; TCRdb keeps only in-frame clonotypes and omits some of them. The sample shows 150,000 to 200,000 clones, over 75% of them seen only once. V and J are TRBV18 and TRBJ2-7, with D uncertain. What was sequenced was PBMCs or T cells enriched from blood (not recorded which). This sequence was found in a middle-aged man who had recovered from COVID-19. DNA for the CDR3: TGTGCCAGCTCACCAAAGGCGGTAGTTAGCGAGCAGTACTTC. This gives the protein CASSPKAVVSEQYF.